The 30 T cell receptor beta chains reported below all come from one sample, sequenced in a study of radiotherapy plus CTLA-4 blockade in lung cancer. Sequencing used immunoSEQ multiplex PCR; TCRdb keeps in-frame clones, though not all of them. The sample lists about 66,000 clones, over 75% occurring once. This sample comprised peripheral blood, obtained from a patient treated with radiotherapy plus ipilimumab. Receptors were obtained from a human donor with non-small cell lung cancer who had a partial response to radiotherapy plus ipilimumab.

This clone was seen a few times. V gene TRBV30 combines with J gene TRBJ1-3; 7 bases agree with TRBD1. Germline V gives CDR1 GTSNPN, CDR2 SVGIG (reference sequence). The junction had 12 bases not matched to a gene; V was cut back by 1 base and J by 0 bases. The CDR3 has 18 residues. CDR3 loop: CAWSGWGRDSRSGNTIYF. The CDR3 DNA is TGTGCCTGGAGTGGGTGGGGCCGGGACAGTCGCTCTGGAAACACCATATATTTT. Combining the CDR3 with reference TRBV30 and TRBJ1-3 gives the whole variable domain SQTIHQWPATLVQPVGSPLSLECTVEGTSNPNLYWYRQAAGRGLQLLFYSVGIGQISSEVPQNLSASRPQDRQFILSSKKLLLSDSGFYLCAWSGWGRDSRSGNTIYFGEGSWLTVV.

V is TRBV5-1 and J is TRBJ2-2; 11 bases fit TRBD2. The CDR3 consists of 15 residues. Germline CDR1 reads SGHRS; CDR2 reads YFSETQ. J lost 7 bases, V lost 4 bases, and 6 bases had no gene match. The CDR3 DNA reads as TGCGCCAGCAGCCTCCCGGGACTAGCGGTCGGGGAGCTGTTTTTT. Protein product: CASSLPGLAVGELFF.

The V and J genes are TRBV18 and TRBJ2-5; possibly TRBD2 for D (6 bases). The germline V gene encodes CDR1 KGHSH and CDR2 LQKENI. V lost 6 bases and J lost 5, with 25 bases in between. This CDR3 has 17 residues. The CDR3 bases are TGTGCCAGCTCCCCCGGGAGAGCCGGGACGAGAGTGGAGACCCAGTACTTC. It yields the protein CASSPGRAGTRVETQYF.

V gene TRBV5-4 combines with J gene TRBJ2-3; 8 bases line up with TRBD1. Germline assignment: CDR1 SGHNT and CDR2 YYREEE (reference sequence). J was trimmed by 6 bases and V by 4 bases; bases with no gene match: 10. CDR3 length: 15 residues. This chain's CDR3 is CASSPRQGAGDTQYF. The DNA for the CDR3 is TGTGCCAGCAGCCCTCGGCAGGGGGCAGGGGATACGCAGTATTTT.

The rearrangement links TRBV7-8 to TRBJ2-2; D is uncertain. This CDR3 spans 14 amino acids. Germline loops: CDR1 SGHVS, CDR2 FQNEAQ. Between the trimmed V and J ends, which lost 6 bases and 5 bases, there was a span of 13 bases. This CDR3 is CASRLRLSTGELFF. The CDR3 bases are TGTGCCAGCAGACTGAGGCTGTCGACCGGGGAGCTGTTTTTT.

The chain recombines TRBV7-9 with TRBJ2-3; 11 bases fit TRBD2. The CDR3 spans 14 residues. CDR1 SEHNR and CDR2 FQNEAQ come from the germline V gene (reference sequence). Losses at the gene ends were 5 bases for V and 6 bases for J; bases not matched to a gene: 4. CDR3 loop: CASSLLAGEDTQYF. CDR3 nucleotide sequence: TGTGCCAGCAGCCTACTAGCGGGAGAGGATACGCAGTATTTT.

The chain combines TRBV7-9 with TRBJ2-5, with 11 bases fitting TRBD2. Germline trimming cut 3 bases from V and 11 bases from J; bases unmatched to any gene: 8. The CDR3 covers 14 residues. Germline CDR1 reads SEHNR; CDR2 reads FQNEAQ (reference sequence). The CDR3 bases are TGTGCCAGCAGCTTTACTAGCGGGAGTGAAGAGCAGTACTTC. Translation: CASSFTSGSEEQYF.

The chain's CDR3 is CASTPAGVRGTEAFF. The CDR3 DNA follows: TGTGCCAGCACCCCGGCAGGGGTAAGGGGAACTGAAGCTTTCTTT. The V gene is TRBV28, the J gene TRBJ1-1, with D possibly matching TRBD1 (6 bases). This CDR3 has 15 residues. Per germline, CDR1 MDHEN and CDR2 SYDVKM. V lost 7 bases to trimming and J lost 5 bases, with 20 bases between them.

The V call is TRBV28, the J call TRBJ2-7; D is uncertain. V gave up 5 bases and J gave up 3 bases, with 8 bases separating them. The CDR3 is 12 amino acids. CDR1 and CDR2 from the germline V gene are MDHEN and SYDVKM. In DNA, the CDR3 is TGTGCCAGCAGTCGAGCAAGCTACGAGCAGTACTTC. Protein: CASSRASYEQYF.

This clone was seen a few times. The chain carries TRBV28 and TRBJ1-3, with a possible D match to TRBD1 (5 bases). This CDR3 contains 16 residues. Germline lookup yields CDR1 MDHEN and CDR2 SYDVKM. Trimming pared 2 bases from V and 0 bases from J, leaving 11 bases between. This chain's CDR3 is CASSLTGRGSGNTIYF. As DNA, the CDR3 is TGTGCCAGCAGTTTAACCGGGAGGGGCTCTGGAAACACCATATATTTT. The whole variable domain, filled in from reference TRBV28 and TRBJ1-3, reads DVKVTQSSRYLVKRTGEKVFLECVQDMDHENMFWYRQDPGLGLRLIYFSYDVKMKEKGDIPEGYSVSREKKERFSLILESASTNQTSMYLCASSLTGRGSGNTIYFGEGSWLTVV.

This chain connects TRBV7-9 to TRBJ1-1, with TRBD1 as a possible D gene (5 bases). The germline V gene has CDR1 SEHNR and CDR2 FQNEAQ (reference sequence). V lost 2 bases and J lost 7, with 8 bases in between. The CDR3 spans 12 residues. DNA for the CDR3: TGTGCCAGCAGCTTAAAGGGGAATGAAGCTTTCTTT. It specifies CASSLKGNEAFF.

This clone was found a few times. The chain uses TRBV6-6 and TRBJ2-7; D possibly corresponds to TRBD1 (6 bases). Germline-derived CDR1 and CDR2 are MNHNY and SVGAGI (reference sequence). CDR3 size: 15 residues. With 6 bases removed from V and 0 bases from J, the gap between germline ends came to 15 bases. The CDR3 sequence: CASRQTGASSYEQYF. For the CDR3, the DNA is TGTGCCAGCAGGCAGACAGGCGCTAGCTCCTACGAGCAGTACTTC.

This sequence joins TRBV9 and TRBJ2-2; 10 bases are shared with TRBD2. In germline, CDR1 is SGDLS, CDR2 YYNGEE. The ends lost 3 bases at V and 5 bases at J; junction bases unmatched: 10. This CDR3 region has 17 residues. CDR3 nucleotide sequence: TGTGCCAGCAGCGGAGAAGGGCTAGCGGGAGTAACCGGGGAGCTGTTTTTT. Translated, it gives CASSGEGLAGVTGELFF.

This clone has a handful of counts. The chain joins TRBV29-1 to TRBJ1-2; D ambiguous. There are 14 residues in the CDR3. Between the trimmed V and J ends, which lost 2 bases and 0 bases, there was a span of 10 bases. Germline-derived CDR1 and CDR2 are SQVTM and ANQGSEA. The CDR3 DNA reads as TGCAGCGTTGAAATCCAGAAAGCTAACTATGGCTACACCTTC. Translated: CSVEIQKANYGYTF.

The chain employs TRBV5-1 and TRBJ2-3; TRBD1 agrees at 7 bases. J was trimmed by 2 bases and V by 3 bases; bases with no gene match: 6. This CDR3 contains 15 residues. Per the germline V gene, CDR1 is SGHRS and CDR2 is YFSETQ. This CDR3 reads CASSSLQGSTDTQYF. The CDR3 nucleotides are TGCGCCAGCAGCTCTCTACAGGGGTCCACAGATACGCAGTATTTT.

The J gene is TRBJ1-5, the V gene TRBV7-2; TRBD1 matches at 8 bases. V lost 3 bases and J lost 0; bases outside the gene matches: 7. There are 17 residues in the CDR3. CDR1 is SGHTA and CDR2 is FQGNSA in the germline V gene. CDR3 region: CASSFYRGRDSNQPQHF. CDR3 bases: TGTGCCAGCAGCTTTTACAGGGGGAGAGATAGCAATCAGCCCCAGCATTTT.

Of note for this clone: Its ends do not fully match the called genes, so a read error is possible. This rearrangement joins TRBV6-1 to TRBJ1-6, with D possibly TRBD1 on 6 matching bases. Looked up from germline, CDR1 is MNHNS and CDR2 is SASEGT. The CDR3 runs to 14 residues. CDR3 amino acids: CASREDRWNSPLHF. Written as DNA, the CDR3 is TGTGCCAGCAGAGAAGACAGGTGGAATTCACCCCTCCACTTT.

This chain uses TRBV2 with TRBJ2-1; TRBD2 aligns across 9 bases. This CDR3 is 14 amino acids long. Germline V gene data show CDR1 as SNHLY and CDR2 as FYNNEI. The trim removed 3 bases at V and 6 bases at J, leaving 3 bases unmatched. CDR3 in DNA: TGTGCCAGCAGTGATAGCGGGAGAGGCAATGAGCAGTTCTTC. As protein: CASSDSGRGNEQFF.

V is TRBV7-9 and J is TRBJ1-1; 9 nucleotides agree with TRBD1. This CDR3 comprises 13 residues. In germline, CDR1 is SEHNR, CDR2 FQNEAQ (reference sequence). V lost 4 bases to trimming and J lost 11 bases; unmatched junction nucleotides: 8. The CDR3 nucleotides are TGTGCCAGCAGCTCCGGGACAGGGAAAGAGGCTTTCTTT. This sequence encodes CASSSGTGKEAFF.

This CDR3 is CASSEQGAGNTEAFF. The CDR3 region has the DNA TGTGCCAGCAGTGAACAGGGGGCTGGGAACACTGAAGCTTTCTTT. The chain links TRBV6-1 to TRBJ1-1, with 8 nucleotides matching TRBD1. Germline V CDR1 and CDR2: MNHNS, SASEGT. V lost 2 bases, J lost 1 base, and 3 bases stayed unmatched. This CDR3 contains 15 residues.

The rearrangement uses TRBV28 and TRBJ2-2; D is uncertain. The CDR3 has 15 amino acids. Germline loops: CDR1 MDHEN, CDR2 SYDVKM. The V end was cut by 6 bases, the J end by 2 bases, with 13 bases between. CDR3: CASRRSPVNTGELFF. The CDR3 DNA reads as TGTGCCAGCAGGAGGTCTCCAGTTAACACCGGGGAGCTGTTTTTT.

V and J are TRBV9 and TRBJ2-7; tentative D call: TRBD1 (6 bases). CDR3 length: 13 residues. Trimming stripped 4 bases from V and 0 bases from J, with 8 bases between. Per the germline V gene, CDR1 is SGDLS and CDR2 is YYNGEE. The DNA for the CDR3 is TGTGCCAGCAGCACAGGGAGCTCCTACGAGCAGTACTTC. This encodes CASSTGSSYEQYF. The variable domain in full, completed from reference TRBV9 and TRBJ2-7, reads DSGVTQTPKHLITATGQRVTLRCSPRSGDLSVYWYQQSLDQGLQFLIQYYNGEERAKGNILERFSAQQFPDLHSELNLSSLELGDSALYFCASSTGSSYEQYFGPGTRLTVT.

J is TRBJ2-1 and V is TRBV5-1; TRBD1 is a possible D gene (6 bases). The germline V gene encodes CDR1 SGHRS and CDR2 YFSETQ. The CDR3 has 12 amino acids. V was clipped by 2 bases and J by 9 bases, with 9 bases between them. CDR3 nucleotides: TGCGCCAGCAGCTTACAGGGTGTTGAGCAGTTCTTC. The encoded protein is CASSLQGVEQFF.

The genes are TRBV29-1 and TRBJ2-1, with a tentative D call TRBD2 (6 bases). The CDR3 spans 13 residues. V was trimmed by 4 bases and J by 3 bases, leaving 10 bases between them. CDR1 SQVTM and CDR2 ANQGSEA come from the germline V gene. This chain's CDR3 is CSVAGGVYNEQFF. In DNA form, the CDR3 reads TGCAGCGTTGCGGGCGGGGTCTACAATGAGCAGTTCTTC.

The CDR3, as DNA: TGTGCCAGCAGCTTAGGTGAACTAGCGGGAGCCATTACAGATACGCAGTATTTT. Protein: CASSLGELAGAITDTQYF. The V call is TRBV7-2, the J call TRBJ2-3; 11 bases are shared with TRBD2. Unmatched junction bases numbered 9, after V lost 1 base and J lost 3 bases. In germline, CDR1 is SGHTA, CDR2 FQGNSA. This CDR3 is 18 amino acids long.

The rearrangement joins TRBV7-9 to TRBJ2-5; possible D gene TRBD1, 6 bases. Per germline, CDR1 SEHNR and CDR2 FQNEAQ (reference sequence). V lost 5 bases and J lost 2, with 12 bases in between. This CDR3 contains 14 residues. CDR3 nucleotide sequence: TGTGCCAGCAGCCCCCCCGGGACACAAGAGACCCAGTACTTC. Translation: CASSPPGTQETQYF. The full variable domain, rest sourced from reference TRBV7-9 and TRBJ2-5, is DTGVSQNPRHKITKRGQNVTFRCDPISEHNRLYWYRQTLGQGPEFLTYFQNEAQLEKSRLLSDRFSAERPKGSFSTLEIQRTEQGDSAMYLCASSPPGTQETQYFGPGTRLLVL.

The chain employs TRBV4-2 and TRBJ1-1; TRBD1 matches 9 bases. The CDR3 has 15 amino acids. Germline V gives CDR1 LGHNA, CDR2 YNFKEQ. Germline trimming cut 3 bases from V and 6 bases from J; bases unmatched to any gene: 8. CDR3 sequence: CASSQVGQGSPEAFF. In DNA, the CDR3 is TGTGCCAGCAGCCAGGTTGGACAGGGGTCCCCTGAAGCTTTCTTT.

V usage is TRBV7-9 and J usage is TRBJ2-3; 8 bases align to TRBD1. V lost 1 base to trimming and J lost 3 bases; unmatched junction nucleotides: 3. This CDR3 spans 15 amino acids. The germline V gene has CDR1 SEHNR and CDR2 FQNEAQ (reference sequence). CDR3: CASSLGTGSTDTQYF. CDR3 nucleotide sequence: TGTGCCAGCAGCTTAGGGACAGGGAGTACAGATACGCAGTATTTT.

This chain links TRBV30 with TRBJ1-6; a weak D match, TRBD1 (5 bases). Trimming pared 5 bases from V and 11 bases from J, leaving 13 bases between. The CDR3 covers 12 residues. Looked up from germline, CDR1 is GTSNPN and CDR2 is SVGIG (reference sequence). The CDR3 loop reads CAWSRLQAPLHF. In DNA, the CDR3 is TGTGCCTGGTCGCGTTTACAGGCACCCCTCCACTTT.

This sequence joins TRBV7-2 and TRBJ1-2, with D unclear. V was cut by 3 bases and J by 5 bases, with 10 bases left in between. Germline CDR1 SGHTA, CDR2 FQGNSA. The CDR3 covers 13 residues. The CDR3 DNA sequence: TGTGCCAGCAGCTTTGCAGGAGGGTATGGCTACACCTTC. Protein sequence: CASSFAGGYGYTF. The full variable domain, with the rest looked up from reference TRBV7-2 and TRBJ1-2, is GAGVSQSPSNKVTEKGKDVELRCDPISGHTALYWYRQSLGQGLEFLIYFQGNSAPDKSGLPSDRFSAERTGGSVSTLTIQRTQQEDSAVYLCASSFAGGYGYTFGSGTRLTVV.